Listed below are T cell receptor beta chains from one sample, sequenced in a study of cytomegalovirus exposure and HLA in healthy donors. TCRdb keeps only in-frame clones here, not all; method: immunoSEQ multiplex PCR. The sample holds 150,000 or so clones, approximately 90% seen once. Sequenced input: PBMCs. These receptors originate from a woman under 40 in good health and CMV-seronegative. Both conserved end residues are part of each CDR3. D genes are given only for firm matches. Some rows mark clone size as missing; the rest say once, few, many or name a class of expanded clone.

D gene	clone size	J gene	V gene	CDR3 protein	CDR3 DNA
NA	NA	TRBJ2-1	TRBV6-5	CASSYRAESYNEQFF	TGTGCCAGCAGTTACCGAGCGGAGTCCTACAATGAGCAGTTCTTC
NA	NA	TRBJ1-1	TRBV25-1	CASSVYGGREAFF	TGTGCCAGCAGTGTTTATGGCGGCCGTGAAGCTTTCTTT
TRBD1	NA	TRBJ1-2	TRBV19	CASTPDRGRGYTF	TGTGCCAGTACCCCAGACAGGGGACGGGGCTACACCTTC
TRBD1	NA	TRBJ2-1	TRBV14	CASSQVQGRQFF	TGTGCCAGCAGCCAAGTACAGGGGCGGCAGTTCTTC
TRBD2	NA	TRBJ2-4	TRBV27	CASSPMGLVQGIQYF	TGTGCCAGCAGTCCAATGGGACTAGTACAGGGCATTCAGTACTTC
NA	few	TRBJ2-3	TRBV29-1	CSVVVGDGGPSTDTQYF	TGCAGCGTTGTTGTGGGGGATGGGGGCCCCAGCACAGATACGCAGTATTTT
NA	NA	TRBJ1-3	TRBV2	CASSGSGESGNTIYF	TGTGCCAGCAGTGGGTCAGGGGAAAGTGGAAACACCATATATTTT
TRBD1	NA	TRBJ1-1	TRBV27	CASSLVGTGDTEAFF	TGTGCCAGCAGTCTTGTAGGGACAGGGGACACTGAAGCTTTCTTT
TRBD1	once	TRBJ1-4	TRBV18	CASSRPGQYNEKLFF	TGTGCCAGCTCACGACCGGGACAGTATAATGAAAAACTGTTTTTT
TRBD1	NA	TRBJ1-4	TRBV5-1	CASSTGQNNEKLFF	TGCGCCAGCAGCACGGGACAGAATAATGAAAAACTGTTTTTT
TRBD2	NA	TRBJ2-3	TRBV7-9	CASSLAKGGGAIDTQYF	TGTGCCAGCAGCTTAGCGAAGGGCGGGGGGGCAATAGATACGCAGTATTTT
NA	NA	TRBJ1-6	TRBV5-1	CASSLHRNNSPLHF	TGCGCCAGCAGCTTACACAGGAATAATTCACCCCTCCACTTT
TRBD2	NA	TRBJ2-7	TRBV2	CASSVAGGSYEQYF	TGTGCCAGCAGTGTAGCGGGGGGTTCCTACGAGCAGTACTTC
NA	NA	TRBJ1-5	TRBV6-1	CASSRSDSYNQPQHF	TGTGCCAGCAGTAGGTCAGACTCATACAATCAGCCCCAGCATTTT
TRBD1	NA	TRBJ1-4	TRBV5-4	CASSSIGTGLNEKLFF	TGTGCCAGCAGCTCAATTGGGACAGGGCTTAATGAAAAACTGTTTTTT
TRBD1	NA	TRBJ2-5	TRBV4-3	CASSQSTGGETQYF	TGCGCCAGCAGCCAATCCACAGGGGGAGAGACCCAGTACTTC
TRBD1	few	TRBJ2-7	TRBV4-2	CASRPDRRGYEQYF	TGTGCCAGCAGACCGGACAGGAGAGGCTACGAGCAGTACTTC
NA	NA	TRBJ1-1	TRBV11-2	CASSLSPEAFF	TGTGCCAGCAGCCTATCGCCAGAAGCTTTCTTT
NA	once	TRBJ1-1	TRBV5-1	CASSWGGGNTEAFF	TGCGCCAGCAGCTGGGGTGGAGGGAACACTGAAGCTTTCTTT
NA	NA	TRBJ1-2	TRBV14	CASSQGGRPDYGYTF	TGTGCCAGCAGCCAAGGGGGGCGGCCGGACTATGGCTACACCTTC
TRBD1	once	TRBJ1-3	TRBV27	CASSPPRWTGVGNTIYF	TGTGCCAGCAGTCCCCCGAGGTGGACAGGGGTTGGAAACACCATATATTTT
TRBD2	NA	TRBJ2-1	TRBV11-2	CASSLEAGGRFINEQFF	TGTGCCAGCAGCTTAGAGGCGGGGGGGCGGTTTATCAATGAGCAGTTCTTC
NA	NA	TRBJ2-1	TRBV6-5	CASSWGLENNEQFF	TGTGCCAGCAGTTGGGGACTGGAAAACAATGAGCAGTTCTTC
NA	NA	TRBJ1-3	TRBV5-1	CASSLVGGLGNTIYF	TGCGCCAGCAGCTTGGTCGGGGGGCTTGGAAACACCATATATTTT
NA	NA	TRBJ2-5	TRBV21-1	CASSRISGGSETQYF	TGTGCCAGCAGCAGGATTAGCGGGGGATCAGAGACCCAGTACTTC
TRBD1	NA	TRBJ2-7	TRBV14	CASSQVSGQGALEQYF	TGTGCCAGCAGCCAAGTATCGGGACAGGGGGCGCTTGAGCAGTACTTC
NA	few	TRBJ2-2	TRBV19	CASSMTSGAGELFF	TGTGCCAGTAGTATGACCTCGGGGGCCGGGGAGCTGTTTTTT
NA	NA	TRBJ1-5	TRBV30	CAWSGGVNQPQHF	TGTGCCTGGAGTGGGGGGGTCAATCAGCCCCAGCATTTT
NA	NA	TRBJ2-2	TRBV14	CASSLGTYNTGELFF	TGTGCCAGCAGCCTAGGGACTTACAACACCGGGGAGCTGTTTTTT
NA	NA	TRBJ1-1	TRBV2	CASCRDSMNTEAFF	TGTGCCAGCTGCAGAGACTCCATGAACACTGAAGCTTTCTTT
NA	NA	TRBJ1-2	TRBV4-1	CASSHPGDYGYTF	TGCGCCAGCAGCCATCCGGGGGACTATGGCTACACCTTC
NA	NA	TRBJ2-5	TRBV4-1	CASSQVGGGSGETQYF	TGCGCCAGCAGCCAAGTAGGGGGAGGGTCAGGAGAGACCCAGTACTTC
NA	NA	TRBJ1-1	TRBV5-1	CASSLGGHTEAFF	TGCGCCAGCAGCTTGGGGGGCCACACTGAAGCTTTCTTT
NA	few	TRBJ2-3	TRBV6-1	CASSELSGTDTQYF	TGTGCCAGCAGTGAACTCTCAGGCACAGATACGCAGTATTTT
NA	NA	TRBJ2-1	TRBV7-9	CASSPVVRANYNEQFF	TGTGCCAGCAGCCCCGTGGTCCGCGCAAACTACAATGAGCAGTTCTTC
NA	NA	TRBJ1-1	TRBV6-1	CASSEAEGETTEAFF	TGTGCCAGCAGTGAAGCTGAGGGGGAGACCACTGAAGCTTTCTTT
NA	NA	TRBJ1-4	TRBV29-1	CSVEIPGAANEKLFF	TGCAGCGTTGAAATCCCAGGGGCGGCTAATGAAAAACTGTTTTTT
TRBD2	NA	TRBJ2-5	TRBV19	CASRPGLTKGETQYF	TGTGCCAGTAGGCCGGGACTAACAAAGGGGGAGACCCAGTACTTC
NA	NA	TRBJ2-7	TRBV7-9	CASSFSSQGYEQYF	TGTGCCAGCAGCTTCAGCAGTCAGGGCTACGAGCAGTACTTC
TRBD2	NA	TRBJ2-1	TRBV2	CASSHLAGGANEQFF	TGTGCCAGCAGTCATCTAGCGGGGGGAGCCAATGAGCAGTTCTTC
TRBD2	NA	TRBJ2-7	TRBV19	CASSIGLAGNYYEQYF	TGTGCCAGTAGTATAGGACTAGCGGGGAACTACTACGAGCAGTACTTC
NA	NA	TRBJ2-5	TRBV19	CASGAWGSETQYF	TGTGCCAGTGGGGCTTGGGGTTCCGAGACCCAGTACTTC
TRBD2	NA	TRBJ2-3	TRBV4-3	CASSQGTSGGIEADTQYF	TGCGCCAGCAGCCAAGGGACTAGCGGGGGTATCGAGGCAGATACGCAGTATTTT
NA	few	TRBJ2-7	TRBV27	CASSFQGQEQYF	TGTGCCAGCAGTTTCCAGGGTCAGGAGCAGTACTTC
NA	many	TRBJ2-3	TRBV19	CASSHTDTQYF	TGTGCCAGTAGCCACACAGATACGCAGTATTTT
TRBD2	NA	TRBJ2-5	TRBV11-2	CASSFGSGGVQETQYF	TGTGCCAGCAGCTTCGGTAGCGGGGGCGTCCAAGAGACCCAGTACTTC
NA	NA	TRBJ2-7	TRBV6-5	CASSRVSLSYEQYF	TGTGCCAGCAGTCGGGTTTCTCTCTCCTACGAGCAGTACTTC
TRBD2	NA	TRBJ2-1	TRBV5-1	CASSLVGGTGNEQFF	TGCGCCAGCAGCTTGGTCGGGGGGACCGGGAATGAGCAGTTCTTC
NA	once	TRBJ2-1	TRBV6-5	CASSRTVNEQFF	TGTGCCAGCAGCCGGACAGTCAATGAGCAGTTCTTC
TRBD2	NA	TRBJ2-1	TRBV19	CASSNLRGGNNEQFF	TGTGCCAGTAGTAATTTGCGGGGGGGTAATAATGAGCAGTTCTTC